The source of this TCR beta chain is a study of blood T cell repertoires in COVID-19. The CDR3 runs 16 residues. Germline assignment: CDR1 SGHRS and CDR2 YFSETQ. After removal of 1 base from V and 2 bases from J, the junction contained 8 bases not matched to a gene. Sequenced by immunoSEQ multiplex PCR; TCRdb stores in-frame clones only, minus some. Found here are 210,000 or so clones, roughly 86% of them singletons; the top ten hold approximately 5%. The source of this sequence is a woman in her seventies with active or convalescent COVID-19. Sequenced sample: peripheral blood. The chain combines TRBV5-1 with TRBJ2-7, with TRBD1 matching 8 bases. CDR3 bases: TGCGCCAGCAGCTTGAGCGCAGGGGGCTTCACCTACGAGCAGTACTTC. It yields the protein CASSLSAGGFTYEQYF.